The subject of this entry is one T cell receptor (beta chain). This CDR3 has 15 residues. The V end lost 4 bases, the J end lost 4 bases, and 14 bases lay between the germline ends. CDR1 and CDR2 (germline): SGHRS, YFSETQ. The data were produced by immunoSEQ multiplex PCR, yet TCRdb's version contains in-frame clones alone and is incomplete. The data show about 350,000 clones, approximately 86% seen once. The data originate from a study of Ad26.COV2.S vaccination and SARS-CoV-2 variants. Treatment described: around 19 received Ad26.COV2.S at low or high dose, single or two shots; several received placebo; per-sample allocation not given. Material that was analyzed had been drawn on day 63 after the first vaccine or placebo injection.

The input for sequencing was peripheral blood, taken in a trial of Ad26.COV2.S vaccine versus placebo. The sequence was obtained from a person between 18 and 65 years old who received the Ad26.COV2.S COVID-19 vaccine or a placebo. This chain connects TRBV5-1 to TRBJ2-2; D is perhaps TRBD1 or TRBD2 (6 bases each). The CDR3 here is CASSKEGDATGELFF. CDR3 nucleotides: TGCGCCAGCAGCAAGGAGGGGGACGCCACCGGGGAGCTGTTTTTT.